These T cell receptor beta chains were read from a single sample in a study of PD-L1 blockade in urothelial cancer. Profiling relied on immunoSEQ multiplex PCR, and the TCRdb table lists in-frame clones only, not all of them. Found here are about 100,000 clones, 91% of them singletons; the top ten hold about 0.91%. Sequenced here: PBMCs, sampled around atezolizumab (anti-PD-L1) treatment. The receptors originated from a woman of 80 years or more with urothelial cancer. Each CDR3 is given with its conserved first and last residue. The D gene is left open where the match is weak. Size tells how often a clone was seen (once, few, many) or the class of an expanded clone, and some rows leave it out.

V	D	size	J	CDR3	DNA
TRBV19	.	once	TRBJ1-5	CASSMRNQPQHF	TGTGCCAGTAGTATGAGAAATCAGCCCCAGCATTTT
TRBV2	.	once	TRBJ1-4	CASSYLGGWGEKLFF	TGTGCCAGCAGTTACTTAGGGGGTTGGGGTGAAAAACTGTTTTTT
TRBV29-1	TRBD1	.	TRBJ2-7	CSVVGTGSTYEQYF	TGCAGCGTCGTCGGGACAGGATCTACCTACGAGCAGTACTTC
TRBV5-3	TRBD1	.	TRBJ1-2	CARSPWTGSYGYTF	TGTGCCAGAAGCCCGTGGACAGGCTCGTATGGCTACACCTTC
TRBV2	.	once	TRBJ1-5	CASSFGQSNQPQHF	TGTGCCAGCAGTTTTGGACAGAGTAATCAGCCCCAGCATTTT
TRBV19	.	.	TRBJ1-1	CASIDGTVNTEAFF	TGTGCCAGCATTGACGGGACTGTGAACACTGAAGCTTTCTTT
TRBV5-4	TRBD2	.	TRBJ2-1	CASSLGTSGTYNEQFF	TGTGCCAGCAGCCTAGGGACTAGCGGGACCTACAATGAGCAGTTCTTC
TRBV11-3	TRBD2	.	TRBJ2-1	CASSPSGSISNEQFF	TGTGCCAGCAGCCCTAGCGGGAGTATTAGCAATGAGCAGTTCTTC
TRBV6-1	.	.	TRBJ1-5	CASSSRGFSNQPQHF	TGTGCCAGCAGTTCTAGGGGGTTTAGCAATCAGCCCCAGCATTTT
TRBV11-2	TRBD1	.	TRBJ2-7	CASSFGTGSYEQYF	TGTGCCAGCAGCTTTGGGACAGGCTCCTACGAGCAGTACTTC
TRBV28	.	.	TRBJ1-2	CASRGLLNYGYTF	TGTGCCAGCAGGGGACTGTTAAACTATGGCTACACCTTC
TRBV10-2	TRBD2	.	TRBJ2-1	CASRRGGLAGGNEQFF	TGCGCCAGCAGGCGGGGGGGACTAGCGGGAGGGAATGAGCAGTTCTTC
TRBV28	.	.	TRBJ1-1	CAIKIWGGKAEAFF	TGTGCCATTAAAATTTGGGGGGGGAAGGCTGAAGCTTTCTTT
TRBV9	TRBD1	.	TRBJ1-6	CASSPGQGGNSPLHF	TGTGCCAGCAGCCCTGGACAGGGCGGTAATTCACCCCTCCACTTT
TRBV7-6	TRBD1	once	TRBJ2-3	CASSRGQGAGNTQYF	TGTGCCAGCAGCAGGGGACAGGGGGCCGGGAATACGCAGTATTTT
TRBV7-3	TRBD1	few	TRBJ2-2	CASSVQGATGELFF	TGTGCCAGCAGCGTACAGGGGGCGACCGGGGAGCTGTTTTTT
TRBV4-1	.	.	TRBJ1-3	CASSQEPEDGNTIYF	TGCGCCAGCAGCCAAGAACCCGAGGATGGAAACACCATATATTTT
TRBV18	.	.	TRBJ2-7	CASSPVGGPYEQYF	TGTGCCAGCTCACCAGTGGGGGGGCCCTACGAGCAGTACTTC
TRBV5-1	TRBD2	.	TRBJ2-7	CASSPGLAGGDEQYF	TGCGCCAGCAGCCCGGGACTAGCGGGAGGTGACGAGCAGTACTTC
TRBV5-5	.	.	TRBJ2-7	CASSPRLGVGRNEQYF	TGTGCCAGCAGCCCGCGATTGGGAGTTGGGAGAAACGAGCAGTACTTC
TRBV7-3	.	few	TRBJ1-5	CASSLNRDQPQHF	TGTGCCAGCAGCTTAAACAGGGATCAGCCCCAGCATTTT
TRBV4-1	.	.	TRBJ2-7	CASSQDLGVAEQYF	TGCGCCAGCAGCCAAGATCTCGGGGTCGCCGAGCAGTACTTC
TRBV9	.	.	TRBJ1-1	CASSVDGLMNTEAFF	TGTGCCAGCAGCGTAGATGGCCTGATGAACACTGAAGCTTTCTTT
TRBV5-5	.	.	TRBJ1-1	CASSLVFRAEAFF	TGTGCCAGCAGCTTGGTGTTTAGAGCTGAAGCTTTCTTT
TRBV2	TRBD1	.	TRBJ1-2	CASSEWRTGDGYTF	TGTGCCAGCAGTGAATGGAGGACAGGTGACGGCTACACCTTC
TRBV2	.	.	TRBJ2-3	CASSEARLGTDTQYF	TGTGCCAGCAGTGAGGCTCGCTTGGGCACAGATACGCAGTATTTT
TRBV12-2	.	.	TRBJ1-2	CASRLVLSGGYGYTF	TGTGCAAGTCGCTTAGTGCTATCAGGGGGCTATGGCTACACCTTC
TRBV2	TRBD1	.	TRBJ1-4	CASSWGTVATNEKLFF	TGTGCCAGCAGTTGGGGGACAGTTGCAACTAATGAAAAACTGTTTTTT
TRBV5-6	.	.	TRBJ2-1	CASSLSSNEQFF	TGTGCCAGCAGCTTGAGTAGCAATGAGCAGTTCTTC
TRBV4-1	TRBD2	.	TRBJ2-5	CASSHPAGGSETQYF	TGCGCCAGCAGCCACCCCGCGGGAGGTTCAGAGACCCAGTACTTC
TRBV19	.	.	TRBJ1-3	CAARGATSGNTIYF	TGTGCCGCCCGGGGGGCGACCTCTGGAAACACCATATATTTT
TRBV7-2	.	.	TRBJ1-2	CASSLLFGQSVLANYGYTF	TGTGCCAGCAGCCTACTCTTCGGACAGTCTGTGTTAGCTAACTATGGCTACACCTTC
TRBV28	.	.	TRBJ1-5	CASSFPGDQPQHF	TGTGCCAGCAGTTTCCCGGGGGACCAGCCCCAGCATTTT
TRBV27	TRBD1	.	TRBJ2-1	CASSIGGTGGYNEQFF	TGTGCCAGCAGTATAGGGGGGACAGGGGGTTACAATGAGCAGTTCTTC
TRBV6-6	.	.	TRBJ2-1	CASSYSFSGSYNEQFF	TGTGCCAGCAGTTACTCGTTTAGCGGCTCCTACAATGAGCAGTTCTTC
TRBV6-1	TRBD1	.	TRBJ1-3	CASSEGRGTGNTIYF	TGTGCCAGCAGTGAGGGCAGGGGGACTGGAAACACCATATATTTT
TRBV6-1	.	.	TRBJ1-5	CASSTEGSNQPQHF	TGTGCCAGCAGTACAGAAGGTAGCAATCAGCCCCAGCATTTT
TRBV14	.	.	TRBJ1-1	CASSHGVTAFF	TGTGCCAGCAGCCACGGGGTAACGGCTTTCTTT
TRBV28	.	.	TRBJ1-1	CASRVGGTQNTEAFF	TGTGCCAGCCGAGTTGGCGGGACGCAGAACACTGAAGCTTTCTTT
TRBV27	.	.	TRBJ2-6	CASTLSSGANVLTF	TGTGCCAGCACCCTCAGCTCTGGGGCCAACGTCCTGACTTTC
TRBV18	TRBD2	.	TRBJ2-3	CASSPLAGGADTQYF	TGTGCCAGCTCACCACTAGCGGGAGGAGCAGATACGCAGTATTTT
TRBV6-6	TRBD2	once	TRBJ2-5	CASSNGLAEGETQYF	TGTGCCAGCAGTAACGGACTAGCGGAGGGAGAGACCCAGTACTTC
TRBV5-1	TRBD2	.	TRBJ2-1	CASRFNGRPYNEQFF	TGCGCCAGCAGGTTCAACGGGAGGCCCTACAATGAGCAGTTCTTC
TRBV9	TRBD2	.	TRBJ2-2	CASSVGEGRTGELFF	TGTGCCAGCAGCGTAGGGGAGGGTCGCACCGGGGAGCTGTTTTTT
TRBV28	.	.	TRBJ1-2	CASIPTSGNYGYTF	TGTGCCAGCATTCCTACCTCAGGGAACTATGGCTACACCTTC
TRBV19	.	.	TRBJ1-5	CASSGERSAPKPQHF	TGTGCCAGTAGTGGAGAACGCTCCGCGCCGAAGCCCCAGCATTTT
TRBV19	TRBD2	.	TRBJ2-1	CASSTRTSGVGDHEQFF	TGTGCCAGTAGTACGCGGACTAGCGGGGTCGGGGATCATGAGCAGTTCTTC
TRBV6-5	TRBD1	once	TRBJ1-5	CASSYQQGAISAQHF	TGTGCCAGCAGTTACCAACAGGGGGCGATTTCTGCCCAGCATTTT
TRBV9	.	.	TRBJ2-1	CASSVGTTTNEQFF	TGTGCCAGCAGCGTAGGGACAACGACTAATGAGCAGTTCTTC